This is a list of T cell receptor beta chains from one sample in a study of blood T cell repertoires in COVID-19. The repertoire was sequenced with immunoSEQ multiplex PCR; TCRdb's copy has only in-frame clones and lacks some. The table has roughly 410,000 clones, approximately 90% seen once. The sample taken for sequencing was peripheral blood. The receptors come from a middle-aged woman with COVID-19, enrolled during active disease. Both conserved end residues are part of each CDR3. The order of the fields is J gene, D gene, clone size, V gene, CDR3 DNA, CDR3 protein. The D gene is left open where the match is weak. Not every row has a clone size; where given, it reads once, few, many or a size class.

>TRBJ1-1|-|-|TRBV29-1
TGCAGCGTTGCTATGTGGGGGGGCACTGAAGCTTTCTTT
CSVAMWGGTEAFF
>TRBJ1-1|-|few|TRBV6-6
TGTGCCAGCAGTTACTCCGGGGGGAATGAAGCTTTCTTT
CASSYSGGNEAFF
>TRBJ1-4|TRBD1|-|TRBV7-7
TGTGCTAGCAGCCCCCTGGGGACAGGGCTTGAAAAACTGTTTTTT
CASSPLGTGLEKLFF
>TRBJ1-2|TRBD1|-|TRBV16
TGTGCCAGCAGCCAGGGACAGGTGTCCTATGGCTACACCTTC
CASSQGQVSYGYTF
>TRBJ1-4|TRBD1|-|TRBV30
TGTGCCTGGAGTGTAGACAGGGTTGGTACTGAAAAACTGTTTTTT
CAWSVDRVGTEKLFF
>TRBJ1-3|-|once|TRBV12-3/TRBV12-4
TGTGCCAGCAGTACTCGTAGGACAGAACTCAATTTT
CASSTRRTELNF
>TRBJ1-2|-|-|TRBV29-1
TGCAGCGGGGTGGGGCCGGAGGGCTACACCTTC
CSGVGPEGYTF
>TRBJ1-4|TRBD1|few|TRBV6-5
TGTGCCAGCAGTAGACCCGGGACAGGAGGTGAAAAACTGTTTTTT
CASSRPGTGGEKLFF
>TRBJ1-1|-|-|TRBV14
TGTGCCAGCAGTCGAACTCGGGGTATTGAAGCTTTCTTT
CASSRTRGIEAFF
>TRBJ1-2|TRBD1|-|TRBV2
TGTGCCAGCAGGGAAACAGGGGGCGCGTGCACCTTC
CASRETGGACTF
>TRBJ2-3|TRBD1|-|TRBV6-5
TGTGCCAGCACTCTGAGACAGGGAGATACGCAGTATTTT
CASTLRQGDTQYF
>TRBJ2-5|TRBD2|-|TRBV9
TGTGCCAGCAGCGTAATAGGACTAGCGGGCCAAGAGACCCAGTACTTC
CASSVIGLAGQETQYF
>TRBJ1-1|-|-|TRBV27
TGTGCCAGCAGTGTCCGGGACTGGGAAGGGGACACTGAAGCTTTCTTT
CASSVRDWEGDTEAFF
>TRBJ1-1|TRBD1|-|TRBV19
TGTGCCAGTAGTATGAGACAGGGTTTGAACACTGAAGCTTTCTTT
CASSMRQGLNTEAFF
>TRBJ1-2|-|-|TRBV19
TGTGCCAGTAGTAGGCAATTTAGCTACACCTTC
CASSRQFSYTF
>TRBJ2-3|TRBD1|-|TRBV24-1
TGTGCCACCAGTGAGAGGGGGCTTACAGATACGCAGTATTTT
CATSERGLTDTQYF
>TRBJ2-7|TRBD1|-|TRBV7-2
TGTGCCAGCAGTCTCGACAGGGCCTCCTACGAGCAGTACTTC
CASSLDRASYEQYF
>TRBJ2-1|-|once|TRBV24-1
TGTGCCACCAGTGATTCTTGGGCCCACTCTGAGCAGTTCTTC
CATSDSWAHSEQFF
>TRBJ1-2|-|-|TRBV5-1
TGCGCCAGCAGCCAAGAGAACTATGGCTACACCTTC
CASSQENYGYTF
>TRBJ2-3|-|-|TRBV6-2/TRBV6-3
TGTGCCAGCAGTTACTCGCGGGATAATCAAGATACGCAGTATTTT
CASSYSRDNQDTQYF
>TRBJ1-5|-|-|TRBV7-8
TGTGCCAGCAGCACCTCGCAGATACGTCAGCCCCAGCATTTT
CASSTSQIRQPQHF
>TRBJ1-2|-|once|TRBV7-9
TGTGCCAGCAGCTTAGGAACCCCAGCGAACTATGGCTACACCTTC
CASSLGTPANYGYTF
>TRBJ2-3|-|once|TRBV4-3
TGCGCCAGCAGCCAAGATCTCGTTAAGGCGGGGGATACGCAGTATTTT
CASSQDLVKAGDTQYF
>TRBJ1-2|TRBD1|-|TRBV5-1
TGCGCCAGCAGCTTGGGAAGAACAGGGGATGGCTACACCTTC
CASSLGRTGDGYTF
>TRBJ1-6|-|-|TRBV30
TGTGCCTGGAGTGGGCAACTAGGGTCACCCCTCCACTTT
CAWSGQLGSPLHF
>TRBJ2-7|TRBD1|-|TRBV30
TGTGCCTGGAGTGTAACTCGTCGGACAGGCCGTTACTACGAGCAGTACTTC
CAWSVTRRTGRYYEQYF
>TRBJ1-1|-|-|TRBV3-1/TRBV3-2
TGTGCCAGCAGCCAAGCTAGCGTTGCCCGCACTGAAGCTTTCTTT
CASSQASVARTEAFF
>TRBJ2-7|-|-|TRBV7-2
TGTGCCAGCAGCCCAAGGTTGACTAACTACGAGCAGTACTTC
CASSPRLTNYEQYF
>TRBJ2-5|-|-|TRBV5-4
TGTGCCAGCAGCTTTGAGCAAGAGACCCAGTACTTC
CASSFEQETQYF
>TRBJ2-5|-|-|TRBV9
TGTGCCAGCAGCTCCAATCAAGAGACCCAGTACTTC
CASSSNQETQYF
>TRBJ1-2|TRBD1|-|TRBV5-7
TGTGCCAGCAGCTGCCGCCCGACAGGGATCTATGGCTACACCTTC
CASSCRPTGIYGYTF
>TRBJ2-2|-|-|TRBV11-3
TGTGCCAGCAGCAATACAGGGACGAACACCGGGGAGCTGTTTTTT
CASSNTGTNTGELFF
>TRBJ1-1|-|-|TRBV4-3
TGCGCCAGCAGCCAAGGCGTCCTTGGGGGGGCCCTGAACACTGAAGCTTTCTTT
CASSQGVLGGALNTEAFF
>TRBJ1-1|TRBD1|once|TRBV9
TGTGCCAGCAGCGTAGGAGGACAGGGGACGGGCACTGAAGCTTTCTTT
CASSVGGQGTGTEAFF
>TRBJ1-2|TRBD1|-|TRBV6-5
TGTGCCAGCAGTTACTCGAGAACAGGGGGCTGGGGCTACACCTTC
CASSYSRTGGWGYTF
>TRBJ2-1|TRBD1|-|TRBV11-3
TGTGCCAGCAGCTTAGGGGACAGCTCCTACAATGAGCAGTTCTTC
CASSLGDSSYNEQFF
>TRBJ1-4|TRBD1|-|TRBV7-8
TGTGCCAGCAGCAAAAGGACAGGGGCGAATGAAAAACTGTTTTTT
CASSKRTGANEKLFF
>TRBJ1-4|TRBD1|-|TRBV5-1
TGCGCCAGCAGCTTGGGCCGGGACAGGGGAAACCGGTATGAAAAACTGTTTTTT
CASSLGRDRGNRYEKLFF
>TRBJ2-3|TRBD2|-|TRBV24-1
TGTGCCACCAGTGACCCAACTAGCGGGGTCCGGGATACGCAGTATTTT
CATSDPTSGVRDTQYF
>TRBJ1-1|-|-|TRBV5-1
TGCGCCAGCAGCTTGGGGTCTGCCGGCGGGAACACTGAAGCTTTCTTT
CASSLGSAGGNTEAFF
>TRBJ1-5|-|-|TRBV7-2
TGTGCCAGCAGCGTTAATAATCAGCCCCAGCATTTT
CASSVNNQPQHF
>TRBJ1-2|-|-|TRBV28
TGTGCCAGCAATACTATAAACTATGGCTACACCTTC
CASNTINYGYTF
>TRBJ2-3|TRBD2|-|TRBV9
TGTGCCAGCACCCTAATGAGCGGGGGGGCCACAGATACGCAGTATTTT
CASTLMSGGATDTQYF
>TRBJ1-5|TRBD1|-|TRBV7-6
TGTGCCAGCAGCTTAGGTGCCGGGACAGGGGGGCGAAGCAATCAGCCCCAGCATTTT
CASSLGAGTGGRSNQPQHF
>TRBJ2-5|-|-|TRBV12-3/TRBV12-4
TGTGCCAGCATTCAGGGCGTAGGCGAGACCCAGTACTTC
CASIQGVGETQYF
>TRBJ2-7|TRBD1|once|TRBV25-1
TGTGCCAGCAGTGATCAGGCTAGGACAGGGGACTACGAGCAGTACTTC
CASSDQARTGDYEQYF
>TRBJ2-5|TRBD1|-|TRBV27
TGTGCCAGCAGTCCACAGGGGGCCAGCGAGACCCAGTACTTC
CASSPQGASETQYF
>TRBJ2-5|TRBD2|-|TRBV19
TGTGCCAGTAGTACCAGCGGGAAAGAGACCCAGTACTTC
CASSTSGKETQYF
>TRBJ2-1|-|-|TRBV3-1/TRBV3-2
TGTGCCAGCAGCCTAGGACAGGCGGGACAGTTCTTC
CASSLGQAGQFF
>TRBJ1-5|-|-|TRBV7-8
TGTGCCAGCAGCCCTCGAGGGCCCCGCAATCAGCCCCAGCATTTT
CASSPRGPRNQPQHF
>TRBJ2-7|-|-|TRBV7-8
TGTGCCAGCAGCCCTGCGGAGAGCTCCTACGAGCAGTACTTC
CASSPAESSYEQYF
>TRBJ1-2|TRBD1|few|TRBV7-2
TGTGCCAGCAGCTTGAGGACAGGGGTCAACTATGGCTACACCTTC
CASSLRTGVNYGYTF